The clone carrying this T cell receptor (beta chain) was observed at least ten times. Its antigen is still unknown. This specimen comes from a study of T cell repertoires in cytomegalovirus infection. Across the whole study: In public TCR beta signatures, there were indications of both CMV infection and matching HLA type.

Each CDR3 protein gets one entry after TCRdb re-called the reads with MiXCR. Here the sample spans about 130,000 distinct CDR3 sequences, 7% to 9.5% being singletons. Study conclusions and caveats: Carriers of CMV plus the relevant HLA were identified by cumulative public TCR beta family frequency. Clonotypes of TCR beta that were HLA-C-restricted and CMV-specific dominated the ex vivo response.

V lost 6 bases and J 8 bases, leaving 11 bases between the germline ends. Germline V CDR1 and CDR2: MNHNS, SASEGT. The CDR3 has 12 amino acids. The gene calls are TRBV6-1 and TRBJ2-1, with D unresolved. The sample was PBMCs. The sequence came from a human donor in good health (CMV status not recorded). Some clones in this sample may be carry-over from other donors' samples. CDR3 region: CASRAAPYEQFF. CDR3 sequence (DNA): TGTGCCAGCAGGGCGGCCCCCTATGAGCAGTTCTTC.